A selection of T cell receptor beta chains follows, all from one sample in a study of beta chain features in type 1 diabetes. Using immunoSEQ multiplex PCR, the repertoire was profiled, and TCRdb retains in-frame clones only, with some absent. The sample carries roughly 230,000 clones, around 10% recorded once. The sequencing input was naive CD4+ T cells from blood. The source of these receptors is a woman younger than 30 in good health. Both conserved end residues are part of each CDR3. A D gene is named only where the DNA matches it firmly. Only some rows state a clone size, as once, few, many or a class for expanded clones.

abundance	v_gene	d_gene	j_gene	CDR3nt	CDR3aa
few	TRBV11-3	NA	TRBJ2-1	TGTGCCAGCAGCTTAGGCGGGATCTCCTACAATGAGCAGTTCTTC	CASSLGGISYNEQFF
NA	TRBV29-1	NA	TRBJ1-5	TGCAGCGTTTCATTAGGTTCGGGTGGCAATCAGCCCCAGCATTTT	CSVSLGSGGNQPQHF
NA	TRBV21-1	NA	TRBJ2-7	TGTGCCAGCAGCATCAGAAGTCCCTACGAGCAGTACTTC	CASSIRSPYEQYF
few	TRBV18	NA	TRBJ1-1	TGTGCCAGCTCACCAAGAACAGGGACGGGCACTGAAGCTTTCTTT	CASSPRTGTGTEAFF
NA	TRBV30	TRBD2	TRBJ2-7	TGTGCCTGGAGTATGCCGGGACTAGCGAAGTACGAGCAGTACTTC	CAWSMPGLAKYEQYF
NA	TRBV11-3	NA	TRBJ2-2	TGTGCCAGCAGCTCGACAGGGCCGGGACTCGCTCCCGGGGAGCTGTTTTTT	CASSSTGPGLAPGELFF
few	TRBV14	TRBD1	TRBJ1-3	TGTGCCAGCAGCTCCAGGGGGCCCGGAAACACCATATATTTT	CASSSRGPGNTIYF
NA	TRBV28	TRBD2	TRBJ2-1	TGTGCCAGCAGTCTACTTTTAGCGGGAAAGTCCTACAATGAGCAGTTCTTC	CASSLLLAGKSYNEQFF
many	TRBV7-2	TRBD1	TRBJ2-3	TGTGCCAGCAGCCGCGGGACAGGGATAGATACGCAGTATTTT	CASSRGTGIDTQYF
NA	TRBV20-1	NA	TRBJ2-4	TGCAGTCTAGTCAAAAACATTCAGTACTTC	CSLVKNIQYF